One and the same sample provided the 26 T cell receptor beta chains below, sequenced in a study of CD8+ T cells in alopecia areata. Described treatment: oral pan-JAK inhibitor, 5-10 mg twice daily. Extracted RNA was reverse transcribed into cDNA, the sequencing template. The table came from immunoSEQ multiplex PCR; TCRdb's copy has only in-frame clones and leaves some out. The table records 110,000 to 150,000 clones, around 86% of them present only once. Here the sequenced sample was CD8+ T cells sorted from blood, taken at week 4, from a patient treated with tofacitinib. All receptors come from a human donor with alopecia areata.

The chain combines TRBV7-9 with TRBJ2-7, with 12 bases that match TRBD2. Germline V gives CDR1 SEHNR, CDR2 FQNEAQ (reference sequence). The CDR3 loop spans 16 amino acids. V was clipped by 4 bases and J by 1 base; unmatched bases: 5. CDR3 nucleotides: TGTGCCAGCAGCTCTTCGACTAGCGGGGGATCCTACGAGCAGTACTTC. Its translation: CASSSSTSGGSYEQYF.

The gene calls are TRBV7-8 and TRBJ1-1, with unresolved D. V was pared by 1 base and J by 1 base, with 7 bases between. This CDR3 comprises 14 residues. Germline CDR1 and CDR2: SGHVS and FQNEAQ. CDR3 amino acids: CASSLGSWNTEAFF. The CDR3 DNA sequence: TGTGCCAGCAGCTTAGGGTCCTGGAACACTGAAGCTTTCTTT. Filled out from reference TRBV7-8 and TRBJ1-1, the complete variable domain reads GAGVSQSPRYKVAKRGQDVALRCDPISGHVSLFWYQQALGQGPEFLTYFQNEAQLDKSGLPSDRFFAERPEGSVSTLKIQRTQQEDSAVYLCASSLGSWNTEAFFGQGTRLTVV.

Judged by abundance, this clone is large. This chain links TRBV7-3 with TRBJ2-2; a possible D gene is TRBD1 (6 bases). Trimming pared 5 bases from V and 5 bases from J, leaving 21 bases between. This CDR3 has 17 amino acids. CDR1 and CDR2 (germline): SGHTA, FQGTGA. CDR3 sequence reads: CASSPYRQEVGTGELFF. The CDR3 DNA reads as TGTGCCAGCAGCCCCTATCGACAGGAAGTTGGAACCGGGGAGCTGTTTTTT. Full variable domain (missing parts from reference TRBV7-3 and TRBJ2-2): GAGVSQTPSNKVTEKGKYVELRCDPISGHTALYWYRQSLGQGPEFLIYFQGTGAADDSGLPNDRFFAVRPEGSVSTLKIQRTERGDSAVYLCASSPYRQEVGTGELFFGEGSRLTVL.

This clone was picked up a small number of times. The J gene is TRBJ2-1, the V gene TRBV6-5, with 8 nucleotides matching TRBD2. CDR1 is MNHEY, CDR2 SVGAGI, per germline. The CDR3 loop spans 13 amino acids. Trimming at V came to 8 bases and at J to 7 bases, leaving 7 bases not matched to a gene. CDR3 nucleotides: TGTGCCAGCGGGACTAGTGCCCGGAATGAGCAGTTCTTC. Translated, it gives CASGTSARNEQFF.

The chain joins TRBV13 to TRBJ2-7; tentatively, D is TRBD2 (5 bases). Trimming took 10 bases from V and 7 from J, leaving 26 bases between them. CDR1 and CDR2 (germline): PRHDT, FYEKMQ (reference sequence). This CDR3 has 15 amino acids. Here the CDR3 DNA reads TGTGCCATCCCCTTCGACTACCCGGGAAACCAAGAGCAGTACTTC. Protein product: CAIPFDYPGNQEQYF.

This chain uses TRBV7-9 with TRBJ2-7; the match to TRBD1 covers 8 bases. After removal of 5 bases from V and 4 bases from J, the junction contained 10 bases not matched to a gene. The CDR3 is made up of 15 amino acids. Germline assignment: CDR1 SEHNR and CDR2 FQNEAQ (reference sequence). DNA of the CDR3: TGTGCCAGCAGCCCAAAGCAGACAGGGGAGTACGAGCAGTACTTC. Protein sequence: CASSPKQTGEYEQYF.

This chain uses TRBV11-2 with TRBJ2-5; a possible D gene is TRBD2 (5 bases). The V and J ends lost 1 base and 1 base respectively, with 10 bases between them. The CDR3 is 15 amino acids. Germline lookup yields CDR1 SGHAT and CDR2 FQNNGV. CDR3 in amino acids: CASSLGGGGQETQYF. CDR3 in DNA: TGTGCCAGCAGCTTAGGTGGAGGCGGCCAAGAGACCCAGTACTTC.

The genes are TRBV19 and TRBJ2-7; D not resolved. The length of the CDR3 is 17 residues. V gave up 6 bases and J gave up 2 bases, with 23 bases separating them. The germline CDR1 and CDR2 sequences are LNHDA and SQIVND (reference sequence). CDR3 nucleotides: TGTGCCAGTAGGTTCGGGCATCTCGGTACAGCAGCCTACGAGCAGTACTTC. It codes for CASRFGHLGTAAYEQYF.

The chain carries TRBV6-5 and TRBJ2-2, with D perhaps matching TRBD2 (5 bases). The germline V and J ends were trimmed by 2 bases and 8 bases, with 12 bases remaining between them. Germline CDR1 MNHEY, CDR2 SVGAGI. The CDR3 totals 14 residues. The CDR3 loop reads CASSYGSSIGELFF. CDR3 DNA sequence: TGTGCCAGCAGTTACGGGAGTTCAATTGGGGAGCTGTTTTTT.

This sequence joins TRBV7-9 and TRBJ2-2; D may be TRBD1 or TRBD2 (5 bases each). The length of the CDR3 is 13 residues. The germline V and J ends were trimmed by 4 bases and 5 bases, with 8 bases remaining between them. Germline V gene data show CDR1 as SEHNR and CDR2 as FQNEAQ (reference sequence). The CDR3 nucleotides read TGTGCCAGCAGCTGGGACGTTACCGGGGAGCTGTTTTTT. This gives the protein CASSWDVTGELFF.

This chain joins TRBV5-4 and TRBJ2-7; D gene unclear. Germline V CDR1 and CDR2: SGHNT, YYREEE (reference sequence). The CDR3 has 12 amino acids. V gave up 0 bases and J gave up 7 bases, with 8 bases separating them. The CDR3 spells CASSLGPSEQYF. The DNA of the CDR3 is TGTGCCAGCAGCTTGGGTCCTTCGGAGCAGTACTTC.

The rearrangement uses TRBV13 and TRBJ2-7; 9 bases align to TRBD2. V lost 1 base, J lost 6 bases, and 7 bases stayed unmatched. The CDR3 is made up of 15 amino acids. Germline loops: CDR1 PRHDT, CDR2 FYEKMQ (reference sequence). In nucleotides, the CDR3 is TGTGCCAGCAGCTTAGTGGCAGCGGGAGGTCTCGAGCAGTACTTC. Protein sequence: CASSLVAAGGLEQYF.

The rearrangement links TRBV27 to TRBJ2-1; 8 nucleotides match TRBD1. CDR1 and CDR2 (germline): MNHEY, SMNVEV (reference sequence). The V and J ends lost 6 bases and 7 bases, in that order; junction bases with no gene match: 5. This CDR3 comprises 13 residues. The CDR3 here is CASRTGVGNEQFF. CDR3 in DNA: TGTGCCAGCAGGACAGGGGTTGGGAATGAGCAGTTCTTC.

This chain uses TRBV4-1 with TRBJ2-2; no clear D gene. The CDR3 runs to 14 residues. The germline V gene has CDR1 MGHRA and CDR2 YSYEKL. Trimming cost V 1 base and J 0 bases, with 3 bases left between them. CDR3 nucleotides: TGCGCCAGCAGCCAAGGCGCGAACACCGGGGAGCTGTTTTTT. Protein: CASSQGANTGELFF.

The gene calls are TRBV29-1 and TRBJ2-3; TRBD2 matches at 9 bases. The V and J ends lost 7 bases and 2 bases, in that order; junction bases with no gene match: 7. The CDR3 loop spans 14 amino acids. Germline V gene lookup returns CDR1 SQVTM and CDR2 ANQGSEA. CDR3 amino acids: CSEAAGGATDTQYF. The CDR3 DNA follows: TGCAGCGAGGCGGCGGGGGGGGCCACAGATACGCAGTATTTT.

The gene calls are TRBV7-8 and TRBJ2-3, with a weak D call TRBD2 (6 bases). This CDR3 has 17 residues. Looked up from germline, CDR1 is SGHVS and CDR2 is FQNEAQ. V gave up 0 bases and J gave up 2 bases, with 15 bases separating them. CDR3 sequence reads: CASSLALSGGYTDTQYF. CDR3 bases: TGTGCCAGCAGCTTAGCGCTGTCCGGGGGATACACAGATACGCAGTATTTT.

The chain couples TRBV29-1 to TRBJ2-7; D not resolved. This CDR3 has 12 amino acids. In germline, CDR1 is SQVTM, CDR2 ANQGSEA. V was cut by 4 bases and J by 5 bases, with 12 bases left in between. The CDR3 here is CSVVMSWDEQYF. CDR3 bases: TGCAGCGTTGTTATGTCCTGGGACGAGCAGTACTTC.

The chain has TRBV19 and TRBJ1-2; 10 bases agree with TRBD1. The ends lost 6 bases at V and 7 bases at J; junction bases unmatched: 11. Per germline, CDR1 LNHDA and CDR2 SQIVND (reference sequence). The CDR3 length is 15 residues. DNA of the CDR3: TGTGCCAGTAGCCCATTCGGACAGGGGGACGGTGGCTACACCTTC. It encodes CASSPFGQGDGGYTF.

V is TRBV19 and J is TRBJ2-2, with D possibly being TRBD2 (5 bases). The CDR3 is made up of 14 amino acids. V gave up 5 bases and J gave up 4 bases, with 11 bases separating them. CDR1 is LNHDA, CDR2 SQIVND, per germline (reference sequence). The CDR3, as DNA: TGTGCCAGTAGTTCATGGACTGGCACCGGGGAGCTGTTTTTT. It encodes CASSSWTGTGELFF.

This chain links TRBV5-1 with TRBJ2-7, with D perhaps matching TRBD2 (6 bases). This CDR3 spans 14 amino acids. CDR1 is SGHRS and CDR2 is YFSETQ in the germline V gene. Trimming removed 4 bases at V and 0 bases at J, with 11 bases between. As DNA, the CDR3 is TGCGCCAGCAGCAAAACCGGGAGCTCCTACGAGCAGTACTTC. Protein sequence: CASSKTGSSYEQYF.

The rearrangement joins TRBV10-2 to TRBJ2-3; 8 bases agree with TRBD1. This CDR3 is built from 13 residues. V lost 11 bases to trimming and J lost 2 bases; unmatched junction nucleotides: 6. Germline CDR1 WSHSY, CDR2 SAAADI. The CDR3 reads CAGQGFSTDTQYF. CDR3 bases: TGCGCCGGACAGGGCTTTTCCACAGATACGCAGTATTTT.

The CDR3 is CAISQPGQSVYGYTF. The DNA for the CDR3 is TGTGCCATCAGTCAACCGGGACAGTCGGTCTATGGCTACACCTTC. V and J are TRBV10-3 and TRBJ1-2, with TRBD1 matching over 7 bases. CDR3 length: 15 amino acids. V lost 5 bases and J lost 4; bases outside the gene matches: 10. Per the germline V gene, CDR1 is ENHRY and CDR2 is SYGVKD.

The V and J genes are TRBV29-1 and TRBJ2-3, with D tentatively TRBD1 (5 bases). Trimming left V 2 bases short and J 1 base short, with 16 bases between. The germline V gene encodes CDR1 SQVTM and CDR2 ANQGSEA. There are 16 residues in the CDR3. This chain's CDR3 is CSVERGRSSGTDTQYF. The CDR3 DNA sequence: TGCAGCGTTGAAAGGGGAAGAAGCAGCGGCACAGATACGCAGTATTTT.

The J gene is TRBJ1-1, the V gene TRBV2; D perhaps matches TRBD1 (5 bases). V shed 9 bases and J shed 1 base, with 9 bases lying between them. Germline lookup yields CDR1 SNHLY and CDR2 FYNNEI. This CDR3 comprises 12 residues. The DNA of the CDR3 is TGTGCCAGTAAGACAGAGAACACTGAAGCTTTCTTT. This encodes CASKTENTEAFF.

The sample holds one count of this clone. As DNA, the CDR3 is TGTGCCAGCAGTTACTCCGGCGGAGGCGAGACCCAGTACTTC. This translates into CASSYSGGGETQYF. V usage is TRBV6-6 and J usage is TRBJ2-5; tentative D call: TRBD2 (5 bases). The CDR3 is 14 residues long. Trimming pared 0 bases from V and 5 bases from J, leaving 10 bases between. The germline V gene has CDR1 MNHNY and CDR2 SVGAGI (reference sequence).

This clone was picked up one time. CDR3 residues: CASSYGGGNQPQHF. Here the CDR3 DNA reads TGTGCCAGCAGTTACGGGGGGGGCAATCAGCCCCAGCATTTT. The genes are TRBV6-5 and TRBJ1-5, with D maybe TRBD1 (5 bases). V lost 2 bases and J lost 2, with 7 bases in between. This CDR3 region has 14 residues. Per germline, CDR1 MNHEY and CDR2 SVGAGI.